This record covers a single TCR beta chain. Its antigen is still unknown. This sample stems from a study of memory CD4+ T cells and cytomegalovirus serostatus. Findings and caveats of the study: Median bootstrapped AUC for CMV status was about 0.95 originally, approximately 0.93 US-trained.

Germline V gene data show CDR1 as SGHVS and CDR2 as FQNEAQ. The V and J ends lost 5 bases and 4 bases respectively, with 14 bases between them. The CDR3 length is 15 residues. Single viable CD3+CD4+CD8-CD45RO+ cells were sorted as the memory CD4+ T cells. Assay: immunoSEQ multiplex PCR; the TCRdb copy retains only in-frame clones and omits some. This table has 75,000 to 95,000 clones, around 80% appearing once. The sample was memory CD4+ T cells from blood. The chain has TRBV7-8 and TRBJ2-2; D might be TRBD1 (6 bases). The receptor was isolated from an adult in good health and CMV-seronegative. The CDR3 loop reads CASSQRDRSTGELFF. The CDR3 coding sequence is TGTGCCAGCAGCCAGCGCGACAGGTCCACCGGGGAGCTGTTTTTT. The full variable domain, its missing parts supplied by reference TRBV7-8 and TRBJ2-2, is GAGVSQSPRYKVAKRGQDVALRCDPISGHVSLFWYQQALGQGPEFLTYFQNEAQLDKSGLPSDRFFAERPEGSVSTLKIQRTQQEDSAVYLCASSQRDRSTGELFFGEGSRLTVL.